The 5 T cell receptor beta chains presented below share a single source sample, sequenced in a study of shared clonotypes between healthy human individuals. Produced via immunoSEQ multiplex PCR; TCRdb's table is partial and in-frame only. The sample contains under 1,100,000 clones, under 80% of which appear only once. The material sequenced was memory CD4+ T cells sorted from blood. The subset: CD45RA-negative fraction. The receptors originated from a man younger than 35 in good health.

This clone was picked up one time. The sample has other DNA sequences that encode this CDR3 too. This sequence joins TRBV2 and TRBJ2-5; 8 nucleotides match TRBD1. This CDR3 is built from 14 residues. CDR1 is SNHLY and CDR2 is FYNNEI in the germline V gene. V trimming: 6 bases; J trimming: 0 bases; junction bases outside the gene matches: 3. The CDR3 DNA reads TGTGCCAGCAGCCGGGACAGGAACCAAGAGACCCAGTACTTC. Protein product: CASSRDRNQETQYF.

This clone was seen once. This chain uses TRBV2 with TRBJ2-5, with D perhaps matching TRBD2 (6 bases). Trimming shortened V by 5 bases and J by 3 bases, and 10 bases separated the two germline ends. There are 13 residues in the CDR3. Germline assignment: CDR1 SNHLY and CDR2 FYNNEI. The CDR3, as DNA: TGTGCCAGCAGTTTGGAGGGAGAAGAGACCCAGTACTTC. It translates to CASSLEGEETQYF. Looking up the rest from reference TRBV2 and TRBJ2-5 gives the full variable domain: EPEVTQTPSHQVTQMGQEVILRCVPISNHLYFYWYRQILGQKVEFLVSFYNNEISEKSEIFDDQFSVERPDGSNFTLKIRSTKLEDSAMYFCASSLEGEETQYFGPGTRLLVL.

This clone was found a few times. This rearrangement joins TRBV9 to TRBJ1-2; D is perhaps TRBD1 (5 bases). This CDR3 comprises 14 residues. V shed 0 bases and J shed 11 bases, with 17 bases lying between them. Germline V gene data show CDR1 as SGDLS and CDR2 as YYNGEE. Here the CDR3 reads CASSVVGALSGYTF. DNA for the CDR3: TGTGCCAGCAGCGTAGTTGGGGCGCTATCCGGGTACACCTTC.

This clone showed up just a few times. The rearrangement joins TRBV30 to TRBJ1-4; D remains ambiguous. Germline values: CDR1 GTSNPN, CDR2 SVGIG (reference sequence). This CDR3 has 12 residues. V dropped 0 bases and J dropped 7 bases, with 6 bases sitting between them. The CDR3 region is CAWSVGSEKLFF. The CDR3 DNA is TGTGCCTGGAGTGTAGGGTCTGAAAAACTGTTTTTT.

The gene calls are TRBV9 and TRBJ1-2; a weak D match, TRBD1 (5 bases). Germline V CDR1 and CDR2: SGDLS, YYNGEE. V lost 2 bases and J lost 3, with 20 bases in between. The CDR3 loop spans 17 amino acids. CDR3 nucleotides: TGTGCCAGCAGCGTCAAAGGAGGCAGGGAGAGGGACTATGGCTACACCTTC. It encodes CASSVKGGRERDYGYTF. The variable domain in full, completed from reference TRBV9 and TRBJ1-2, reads DSGVTQTPKHLITATGQRVTLRCSPRSGDLSVYWYQQSLDQGLQFLIQYYNGEERAKGNILERFSAQQFPDLHSELNLSSLELGDSALYFCASSVKGGRERDYGYTFGSGTRLTVV.